This T cell receptor (beta chain) was observed in a study of T cells after yellow fever vaccination. As concerns this clonotype: Its antigen is currently unknown.

The TCR cDNA carried a universal primer site and UMIs from 5'RACE template switching. One entry per CDR3 protein results from TCRdb running MiXCR on the 5' RACE reads. The table has roughly 160,000 distinct CDR3 sequences, roughly a tenth seen once; the top ten hold 35% to 40%. Study-wide results and limits: The booster saw the reappearance of most primary-vaccination clones (96% CD4, around 90% CD8).

The sequencing used CD8+ T cells sorted from PBMCs, collected 45 days after the yellow fever booster vaccination. The TCR originated in a man between 18 and 29 years old who received the YFV17D yellow fever vaccine.

The CDR3 nucleotides read TGCGCCAGCAGCCTGGCAACCTCCTATAATTCACCCCTCCACTTT. Translating it yields CASSLATSYNSPLHF. The rearrangement joins TRBV4-1 to TRBJ1-6; D uncertain. V was pared by 4 bases and J by 0 bases, with 7 bases between. The germline V gene has CDR1 MGHRA and CDR2 YSYEKL. The CDR3 runs to 15 residues.